The rows below give T cell receptor beta chains drawn from one sample of a study of T cell responses to AZD1222 COVID-19 vaccine. The table came from immunoSEQ multiplex PCR; TCRdb's copy has only in-frame clones and leaves some out. The sample yields 150,000 to 200,000 clones, roughly 94% seen once. This material consisted of peripheral blood, taken 28 days after the second AZD1222 dose. Receptors were obtained from an adult who received the AZD1222 COVID-19 vaccine. Both conserved end residues are part of each CDR3. A D gene is named only where the DNA matches it firmly. Clone size, where shown, is once, few, many, or a class for clones that have expanded.

TRBV5-1,TRBJ2-5,.,.,CASSPTDGTETQYF,TGCGCCAGCAGCCCGACGGACGGGACAGAGACCCAGTACTTC
TRBV6-2/TRBV6-3,TRBJ2-7,.,TRBD2,CASSSNPGLAGSYEQYF,TGTGCCAGCAGCTCCAACCCGGGACTAGCGGGGTCCTACGAGCAGTACTTC
TRBV6-5,TRBJ1-5,.,.,CASSYSYRDDQPQHF,TGTGCCAGCAGTTACTCTTACAGGGACGATCAGCCCCAGCATTTT
TRBV19,TRBJ1-2,.,.,CASSPYRGDGYTF,TGTGCCAGTAGTCCTTATAGAGGGGATGGCTACACCTTC
TRBV7-9,TRBJ2-7,.,.,CASSLGIGSYEQYF,TGTGCCAGCAGCTTAGGTATCGGCAGCTACGAGCAGTACTTC
TRBV28,TRBJ1-1,.,.,CASILSGNTEAFF,TGTGCCAGCATCCTATCCGGGAACACTGAAGCTTTCTTT
TRBV28,TRBJ2-2,once,.,CASRGEANTGELFF,TGTGCCAGCAGGGGGGAGGCGAACACCGGGGAGCTGTTTTTT
TRBV7-9,TRBJ2-3,.,.,CASSPDSLFPDTQYF,TGTGCCAGCAGCCCGGACTCGCTGTTCCCAGATACGCAGTATTTT
TRBV7-2,TRBJ1-4,.,.,CASSLHLSEKLFF,TGTGCCAGCAGCTTACACTTGAGCGAAAAACTGTTTTTT
TRBV15,TRBJ1-1,.,TRBD1,CAIPGRGNEAFF,TGTGCCATCCCCGGCAGGGGGAATGAAGCTTTCTTT
TRBV30,TRBJ1-3,.,.,CAWTTSRDTIYF,TGTGCCTGGACCACCTCGCGGGACACCATATATTTT
TRBV7-3,TRBJ2-1,.,.,CASSSTRISYNEQFF,TGTGCCAGCAGCTCTACTAGAATCTCCTACAATGAGCAGTTCTTC
TRBV29-1,TRBJ2-3,.,.,CSVDAGGTKSTDTQYF,TGCAGCGTTGACGCCGGTGGCACCAAAAGCACAGATACGCAGTATTTT
TRBV7-6,TRBJ2-7,.,TRBD1,CASSLAQGQGSDEQYF,TGTGCCAGCAGCTTAGCGCAGGGACAGGGCTCGGATGAGCAGTACTTC
TRBV29-1,TRBJ2-2,.,.,CSSGATGELFF,TGCAGCTCGGGGGCGACCGGGGAGCTGTTTTTT
TRBV7-2,TRBJ1-3,.,.,CASSAWDGSSGNTIYF,TGTGCCAGCAGCGCCTGGGACGGTAGCTCTGGAAACACCATATATTTT
TRBV7-9,TRBJ1-3,.,.,CASSPGLRSSGNTIYF,TGTGCCAGCAGCCCGGGACTCCGCAGCTCTGGAAACACCATATATTTT
TRBV28,TRBJ1-2,.,TRBD1,CASSSAGPGTGDDNYGYTF,TGTGCCAGCAGCTCCGCGGGGCCCGGGACAGGGGATGATAACTATGGCTACACCTTC
TRBV7-9,TRBJ2-1,.,TRBD1,CASSRGQGQYNEQFF,TGTGCCAGCAGCCGGGGACAGGGACAATACAATGAGCAGTTCTTC
TRBV21-1,TRBJ1-6,.,.,CASRRGTGLNSPLHF,TGTGCCAGCAGGCGGGGGACAGGCCTCAATTCACCCCTCCACTTT
TRBV18,TRBJ1-2,.,.,CASSPRAEKYGYTF,TGTGCCAGCTCACCGAGGGCTGAGAAATATGGCTACACCTTC
TRBV19,TRBJ1-3,.,.,CACRDNSGNTIYF,TGTGCCTGCCGGGACAACTCTGGAAACACCATATATTTT
TRBV29-1,TRBJ2-1,few,.,CSVSASQGQFF,TGCAGCGTTTCAGCCAGCCAAGGGCAGTTCTTC
TRBV4-3,TRBJ1-2,.,.,CASSQEWANYGYTF,TGCGCCAGCAGCCAAGAGTGGGCTAACTATGGCTACACCTTC
TRBV15,TRBJ2-1,once,TRBD2,CATSPREGNEQFF,TGTGCCACCAGCCCGCGGGAGGGCAATGAGCAGTTCTTC
TRBV4-1,TRBJ2-7,.,.,CASSQEDSSYYEQYF,TGCGCCAGCAGCCAGGAGGACAGTAGTTATTACGAGCAGTACTTC
TRBV2,TRBJ2-2,once,TRBD2,CASLDRAGVFGELFF,TGTGCCAGCCTGGATCGAGCGGGAGTGTTCGGGGAGCTGTTTTTT
TRBV4-1,TRBJ2-1,.,TRBD1,CASSQVALVGQRDYNEQFF,TGCGCCAGCAGCCAAGTGGCCCTCGTGGGACAGAGAGACTACAATGAGCAGTTCTTC
TRBV28,TRBJ2-1,.,.,CASWEGANRLHEQFF,TGTGCCAGTTGGGAGGGGGCCAATCGTCTCCATGAGCAGTTCTTC
TRBV5-1,TRBJ2-5,.,.,CASSRGTLETQYF,TGCGCCAGCAGCCGCGGGACCCTTGAGACCCAGTACTTC
TRBV3-1/TRBV3-2,TRBJ2-3,.,TRBD2,CASSLRTSGRTDTQYF,TGTGCCAGCAGCCTCCGGACTAGCGGGAGAACAGATACGCAGTATTTT
TRBV6-5,TRBJ1-1,.,.,CASSYLSSTEAFF,TGTGCCAGCAGTTATTTGAGTAGCACTGAAGCTTTCTTT
TRBV27,TRBJ2-3,.,.,CASSIQGETSTDTQYF,TGTGCCAGCAGTATACAGGGTGAGACTAGCACAGATACGCAGTATTTT
TRBV7-2,TRBJ2-7,.,.,CASSSDILPYEQYF,TGTGCCAGCAGCTCCGACATACTACCCTACGAGCAGTACTTC
TRBV11-2,TRBJ1-6,.,.,CASSLGTGTSNSPLHF,TGTGCCAGCAGCTTAGGTACAGGGACAAGTAATTCACCCCTCCACTTT
TRBV25-1,TRBJ1-3,once,.,CASSPIYRGDSGNTIYF,TGTGCCAGCAGTCCAATATATAGGGGAGACTCTGGAAACACCATATATTTT
TRBV2,TRBJ1-2,.,.,CASSETRGNVYGYTF,TGTGCCAGCAGTGAAACGCGGGGGAACGTCTATGGCTACACCTTC
TRBV5-4,TRBJ2-1,once,.,CASSSEQSSYNEQFF,TGTGCCAGCAGCTCTGAGCAGAGCTCCTACAATGAGCAGTTCTTC
TRBV30,TRBJ1-3,once,.,CAWMAGSGNTIYF,TGTGCCTGGATGGCGGGGTCTGGAAACACCATATATTTT
TRBV28,TRBJ2-1,.,TRBD2,CASSLLPSGRRNEQFF,TGTGCCAGCAGTCTCCTCCCTAGCGGGAGAAGGAATGAGCAGTTCTTC
TRBV5-4,TRBJ2-5,.,.,CASSEGPETQYF,TGTGCCAGCAGCGAGGGACCAGAGACCCAGTACTTC
TRBV29-1,TRBJ2-3,.,TRBD2,CSASGSPDTQYF,TGCAGCGCTAGCGGGAGCCCAGATACGCAGTATTTT
TRBV7-9,TRBJ2-7,few,.,CASSFRGNYEQYF,TGTGCCAGCAGTTTTAGGGGGAACTACGAGCAGTACTTC
TRBV10-3,TRBJ2-7,.,.,CAISEPSYEQYF,TGTGCCATCAGCGAACCTTCCTACGAGCAGTACTTC
TRBV4-2,TRBJ1-1,.,TRBD1,CASSHGRQGGTEAFF,TGTGCCAGCAGCCACGGTCGACAGGGGGGCACTGAAGCTTTCTTT
TRBV13,TRBJ2-5,.,.,CASSPGSSGGPQYF,TGTGCCAGCAGCCCAGGCAGTAGCGGAGGGCCCCAGTACTTC
TRBV19,TRBJ1-1,.,.,CASSIWAGNTEAFF,TGTGCCAGTAGTATCTGGGCGGGGAACACTGAAGCTTTCTTT
TRBV19,TRBJ1-5,.,.,CASSIDRGGNQPQHF,TGTGCCAGTAGTATAGATCGGGGTGGCAATCAGCCCCAGCATTTT